This T cell receptor (beta chain) is drawn from a study of blood T cells in healthy people across ages. Study results and caveats: Higher diversity, along with more naive CD4+ cells, distinguished long-lived donors from aged donors.

The use of a sample-barcoded 5' primer and a J-beta primer mix characterized a second PCR of 7 to 11 cycles. One entry per CDR3 protein results from TCRdb running MiXCR on the 5' RACE reads. The table records hundreds of thousands of distinct CDR3 sequences, roughly 30% of them present only once. This clonotype was seen ten or more times. The target antigen is unknown. The V gene lost 6 bases and the J gene lost 0 bases, with 12 bases spanning the gap. The germline CDR1 and CDR2 sequences are SQVTM and ANQGSEA. The CDR3 is 14 amino acids. This TCR came from a woman of 80 years or more in good health. Source material: blood. The J gene is TRBJ2-1, the V gene TRBV29-1, with D unresolved. The CDR3 spells CSVPSPSSYNEQFF. The CDR3 region has the DNA TGCAGCGTCCCAAGCCCGAGCTCCTACAATGAGCAGTTCTTC.